These 6 T cell receptor beta chains came from one sample sequenced in a study of human thymus T cells. The data were produced by immunoSEQ multiplex PCR, yet TCRdb's version contains in-frame clones alone and is incomplete. The profile shows some 44,000 clones, 95% of them singletons. Sequencing was carried out using blood. The receptors here all came from a girl younger than two with a congenital heart defect but otherwise immunologically healthy.

This clone was detected only a few times. CDR3 sequence (DNA): TGTGCCAGCAGTTACGGGGTGGAGGACACTGAAGCTTTCTTT. Translated: CASSYGVEDTEAFF. The chain is built from TRBV6-5 and TRBJ1-1; no clear D. CDR3 size: 14 residues. The germline CDR1 and CDR2 sequences are MNHEY and SVGAGI. Between the trimmed V and J ends, which lost 2 bases and 3 bases, there was a span of 10 bases.

The chain couples TRBV5-1 to TRBJ2-7; D not resolved. This CDR3 region has 15 residues. Germline CDR1 reads SGHRS; CDR2 reads YFSETQ. V was clipped by 0 bases and J by 7 bases, with 17 bases between them. CDR3 protein: CASSLDSDAFWEQYF. The CDR3 bases are TGCGCCAGCAGCTTGGATTCGGACGCCTTCTGGGAGCAGTACTTC.

The chain combines TRBV2 with TRBJ2-2; D unresolved. The CDR3 length is 14 residues. In germline, CDR1 is SNHLY, CDR2 FYNNEI. Trimming took off 4 bases at V and 2 bases at J, with 8 bases between the two ends. The CDR3 is CASSAAGNTGELFF. The CDR3 DNA follows: TGTGCCAGCAGTGCGGCCGGAAACACCGGGGAGCTGTTTTTT.

The chain couples TRBV5-1 to TRBJ1-1; a weak D match, TRBD1 (6 bases). This CDR3 is built from 13 residues. V was trimmed by 4 bases and J by 1 base, leaving 8 bases between them. Germline-derived CDR1 and CDR2 are SGHRS and YFSETQ. The CDR3: CASSRDTNTEAFF. CDR3 nucleotide sequence: TGCGCCAGCAGCAGGGACACGAACACTGAAGCTTTCTTT.

The J gene is TRBJ2-5, the V gene TRBV5-6; weak D call: TRBD1 (6 bases). Germline lookup yields CDR1 SGHDT and CDR2 YYEEEE. Trimming shortened V by 0 bases and J by 3 bases, and 6 bases separated the two germline ends. This CDR3 has 13 residues. The CDR3 DNA reads TGTGCCAGCAGCTTGGAGGGGGAAGAGACCCAGTACTTC. Protein product: CASSLEGEETQYF.

This rearrangement joins TRBV15 to TRBJ1-1, with D uncertain. The CDR3 is 12 amino acids. V gave up 5 bases and J gave up 8 bases, with 12 bases separating them. Germline V gene sequence: CDR1 LNHNV, CDR2 YYDKDF (reference sequence). In DNA, the CDR3 is TGTGCCACCAGCGCCAAGGCCAGCGAAGCTTTCTTT. This encodes CATSAKASEAFF.